The sequence of this TCR beta chain was determined in a study of post-analysis software for immune sequencing data. Study results and caveats: With TRBV5-6, TRBV5-1 and TRBV20-1 included, about five TRBV segments were more frequent in patients than in controls.

Carried by the TCR beta cDNA libraries were unique molecular identifiers. TCRdb processed the PCR reads anew with MiXCR; each CDR3 protein has one entry. The sample lists hundreds of thousands of distinct CDR3 sequences; 55% to 60% were seen once. The CDR3 is 16 residues long. Trimming removed 4 bases from V and 2 bases from J, with 18 bases in between. Germline-derived CDR1 and CDR2 are SQVTM and ANQGSEA. This clonotype was counted a few times. Its antigen is currently unknown. The receptor comes from a girl aged 2 to 9 with multiple sclerosis. The V gene is TRBV29-1, the J gene TRBJ2-1, with D maybe TRBD1 (6 bases). What was sequenced was blood. CDR3 region: CSVVESVRGTYNEQFF. The DNA for the CDR3 is TGCAGCGTTGTAGAGTCCGTGAGGGGGACCTACAATGAGCAGTTCTTC.